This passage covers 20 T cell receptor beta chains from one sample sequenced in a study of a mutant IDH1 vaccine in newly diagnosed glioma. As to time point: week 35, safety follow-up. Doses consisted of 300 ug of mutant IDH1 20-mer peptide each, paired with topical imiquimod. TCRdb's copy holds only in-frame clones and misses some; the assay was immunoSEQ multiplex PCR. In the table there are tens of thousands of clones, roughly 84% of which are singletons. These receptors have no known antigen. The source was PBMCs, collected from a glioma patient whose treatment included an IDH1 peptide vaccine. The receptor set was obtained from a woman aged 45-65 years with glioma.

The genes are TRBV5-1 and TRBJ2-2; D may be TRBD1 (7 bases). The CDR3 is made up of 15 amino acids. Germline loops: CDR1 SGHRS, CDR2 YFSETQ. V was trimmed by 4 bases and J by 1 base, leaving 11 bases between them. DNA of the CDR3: TGCGCCAGCAGCCCCCAGGGGGGGAACACCGGGGAGCTGTTTTTT. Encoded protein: CASSPQGGNTGELFF. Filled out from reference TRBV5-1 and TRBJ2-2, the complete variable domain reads KAGVTQTPRYLIKTRGQQVTLSCSPISGHRSVSWYQQTPGQGLQFLFEYFSETQRNKGNFPGRFSGRQFSNSRSEMNVSTLELGDSALYLCASSPQGGNTGELFFGEGSRLTVL.

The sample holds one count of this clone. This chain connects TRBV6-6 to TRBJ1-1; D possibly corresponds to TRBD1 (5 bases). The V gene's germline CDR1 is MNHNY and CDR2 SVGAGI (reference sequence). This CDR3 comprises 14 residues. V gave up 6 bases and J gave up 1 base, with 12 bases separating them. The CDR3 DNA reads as TGTGCCAGCAGAGGGGTCAGGGAGAACACTGAAGCTTTCTTT. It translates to CASRGVRENTEAFF.

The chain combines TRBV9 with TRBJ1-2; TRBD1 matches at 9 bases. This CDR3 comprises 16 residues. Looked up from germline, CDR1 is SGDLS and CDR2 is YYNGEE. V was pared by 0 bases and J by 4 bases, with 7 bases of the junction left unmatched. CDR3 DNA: TGTGCCAGCAGCGTAGTGCACAGGGGGCGCCGCTATGGCTACACCTTC. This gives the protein CASSVVHRGRRYGYTF.

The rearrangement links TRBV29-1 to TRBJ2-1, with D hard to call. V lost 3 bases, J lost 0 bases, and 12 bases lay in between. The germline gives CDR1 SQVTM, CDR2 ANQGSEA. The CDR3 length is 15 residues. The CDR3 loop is CSVDSKWSSYNEQFF. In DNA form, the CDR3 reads TGCAGCGTTGATTCGAAATGGAGCTCCTACAATGAGCAGTTCTTC.

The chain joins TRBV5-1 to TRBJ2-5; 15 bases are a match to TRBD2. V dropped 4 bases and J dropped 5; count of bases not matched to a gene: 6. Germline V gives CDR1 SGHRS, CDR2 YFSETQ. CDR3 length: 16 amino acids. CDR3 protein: CASSVGLAGGQETQYF. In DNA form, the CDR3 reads TGCGCCAGCAGCGTAGGACTAGCGGGGGGGCAGGAGACCCAGTACTTC.

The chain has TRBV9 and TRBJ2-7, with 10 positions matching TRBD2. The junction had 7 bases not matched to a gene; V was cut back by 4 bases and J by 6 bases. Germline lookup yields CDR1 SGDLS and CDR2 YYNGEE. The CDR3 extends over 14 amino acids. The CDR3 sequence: CASSSGLAYGEQYF. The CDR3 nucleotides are TGTGCCAGCAGCTCGGGACTAGCGTATGGCGAGCAGTACTTC.

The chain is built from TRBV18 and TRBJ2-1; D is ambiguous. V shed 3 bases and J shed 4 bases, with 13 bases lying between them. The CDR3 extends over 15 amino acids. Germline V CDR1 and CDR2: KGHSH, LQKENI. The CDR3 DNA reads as TGTGCCAGCTCACCCCTACAAGCTCCGTACAATGAGCAGTTCTTC. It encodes CASSPLQAPYNEQFF.

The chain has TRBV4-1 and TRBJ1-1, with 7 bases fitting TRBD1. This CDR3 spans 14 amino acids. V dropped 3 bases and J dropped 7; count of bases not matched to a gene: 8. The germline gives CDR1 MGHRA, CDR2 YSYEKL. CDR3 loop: CASSQGQLLNEAFF. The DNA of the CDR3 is TGCGCCAGCAGCCAGGGACAGCTGTTAAATGAAGCTTTCTTT.

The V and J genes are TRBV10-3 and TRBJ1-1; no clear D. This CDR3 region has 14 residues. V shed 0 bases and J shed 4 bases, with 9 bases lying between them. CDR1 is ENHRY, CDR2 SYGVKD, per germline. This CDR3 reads CAISESEGATEAFF. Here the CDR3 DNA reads TGTGCCATCAGTGAGTCTGAGGGCGCCACTGAAGCTTTCTTT.

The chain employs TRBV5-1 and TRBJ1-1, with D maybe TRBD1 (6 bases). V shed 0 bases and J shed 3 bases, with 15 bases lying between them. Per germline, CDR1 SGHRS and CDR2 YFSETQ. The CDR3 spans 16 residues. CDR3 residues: CASSLALDSLYTEAFF. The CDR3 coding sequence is TGCGCCAGCAGCTTGGCCTTGGACAGTCTTTACACTGAAGCTTTCTTT.

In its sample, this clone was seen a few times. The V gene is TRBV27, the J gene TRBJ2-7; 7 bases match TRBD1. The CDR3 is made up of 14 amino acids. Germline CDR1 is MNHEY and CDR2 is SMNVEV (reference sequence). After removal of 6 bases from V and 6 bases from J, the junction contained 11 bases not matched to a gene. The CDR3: CASSPLTGWREQYF. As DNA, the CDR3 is TGTGCCAGCAGCCCCCTGACAGGGTGGCGCGAGCAGTACTTC.

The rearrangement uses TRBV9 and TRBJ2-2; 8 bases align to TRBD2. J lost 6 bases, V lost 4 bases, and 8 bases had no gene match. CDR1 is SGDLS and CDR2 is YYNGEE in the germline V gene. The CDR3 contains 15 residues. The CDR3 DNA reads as TGTGCCAGCAGCCCCACCGGGAGGGTACCCGGGGAGCTGTTTTTT. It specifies CASSPTGRVPGELFF. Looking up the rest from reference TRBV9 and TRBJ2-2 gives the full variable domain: DSGVTQTPKHLITATGQRVTLRCSPRSGDLSVYWYQQSLDQGLQFLIQYYNGEERAKGNILERFSAQQFPDLHSELNLSSLELGDSALYFCASSPTGRVPGELFFGEGSRLTVL.

Here the CDR3 reads CASSDGGRGGGYTF. The CDR3 DNA reads as TGTGCCAGCAGTGATGGAGGCAGGGGAGGTGGCTACACCTTC. The chain carries TRBV6-1 and TRBJ1-2; tentative D call: TRBD1 (6 bases). The CDR3 loop spans 14 amino acids. The germline CDR1 and CDR2 sequences are MNHNS and SASEGT. Deletions cut 3 bases from V and 7 bases from J, with 15 bases between.

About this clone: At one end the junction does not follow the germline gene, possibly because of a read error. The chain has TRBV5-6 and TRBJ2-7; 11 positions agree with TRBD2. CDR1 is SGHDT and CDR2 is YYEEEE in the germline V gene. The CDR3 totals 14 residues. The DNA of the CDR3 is TGTGCCAGCAGGTTGGGGACTAGCGGAAACGAGCAGTACTTC. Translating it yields CASRLGTSGNEQYF.

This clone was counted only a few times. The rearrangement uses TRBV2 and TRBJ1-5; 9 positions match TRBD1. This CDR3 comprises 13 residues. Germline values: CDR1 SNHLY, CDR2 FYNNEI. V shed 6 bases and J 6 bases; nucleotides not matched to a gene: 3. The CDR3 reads CASSDRGVQPQHF. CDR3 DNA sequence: TGTGCCAGCAGCGACAGGGGGGTTCAGCCCCAGCATTTT. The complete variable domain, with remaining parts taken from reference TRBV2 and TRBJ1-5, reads EPEVTQTPSHQVTQMGQEVILRCVPISNHLYFYWYRQILGQKVEFLVSFYNNEISEKSEIFDDQFSVERPDGSNFTLKIRSTKLEDSAMYFCASSDRGVQPQHFGDGTRLSIL.

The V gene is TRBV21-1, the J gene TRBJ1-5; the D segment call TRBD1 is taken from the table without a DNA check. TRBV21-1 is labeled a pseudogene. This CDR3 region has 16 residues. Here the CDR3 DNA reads TGTGCCAGCAGCAAGGTAGGGGAAGGGTGCAATCAGCCCCAGCATTTT. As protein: CASSKVGEGCNQPQHF.

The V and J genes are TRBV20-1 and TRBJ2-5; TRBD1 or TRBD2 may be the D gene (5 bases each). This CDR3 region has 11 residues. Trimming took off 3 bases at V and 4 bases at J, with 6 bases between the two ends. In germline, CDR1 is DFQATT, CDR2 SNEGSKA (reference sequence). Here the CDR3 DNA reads TGCAGTGCTAGGAGGGGAGAGACCCAGTACTTC. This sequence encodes CSARRGETQYF.

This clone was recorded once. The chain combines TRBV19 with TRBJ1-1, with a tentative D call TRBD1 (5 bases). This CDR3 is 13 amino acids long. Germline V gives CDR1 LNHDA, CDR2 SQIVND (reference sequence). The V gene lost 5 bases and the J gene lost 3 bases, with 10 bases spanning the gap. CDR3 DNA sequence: TGTGCCAGTAGTCCCCGGGGGTACACTGAAGCTTTCTTT. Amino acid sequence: CASSPRGYTEAFF.

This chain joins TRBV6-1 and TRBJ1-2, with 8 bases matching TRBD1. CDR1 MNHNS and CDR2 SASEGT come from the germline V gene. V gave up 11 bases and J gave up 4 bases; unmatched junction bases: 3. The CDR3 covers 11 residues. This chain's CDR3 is CALDRGYGYTF. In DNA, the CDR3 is TGTGCCCTAGACAGGGGCTATGGCTACACCTTC.

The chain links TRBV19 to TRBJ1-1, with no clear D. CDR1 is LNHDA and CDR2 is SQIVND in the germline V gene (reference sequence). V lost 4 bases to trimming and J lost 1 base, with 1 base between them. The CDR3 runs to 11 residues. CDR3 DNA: TGTGCCAGTAGTAAGAACACTGAAGCTTTCTTT. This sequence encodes CASSKNTEAFF.